This entry describes one T cell receptor beta chain. These data originate in a study of CD8 T cells in Susac syndrome. Reverse transcription of about 0.45 to 1 ug RNA used random hexamers. A multiplex approach, immunoSEQ multiplex PCR, amplified TCR beta CDR3 across 54 Vbeta and 13 Jbeta. One entry per CDR3 protein, called by TCRdb with MiXCR from the immunoSEQ multiplex PCR reads. The sample contains more than 200,000 distinct CDR3 sequences, 93% of which appear only once. Sequencing of TCR beta was performed on blood CD8+ T cells and on blood CD4+ T cells. CDR3 length: 14 residues. V shed 1 base and J 2 bases; nucleotides not matched to a gene: 2. Germline CDR1 is DFQATT and CDR2 is SNEGSKA (reference sequence).

Sequencing input: CD4+ T cells from PBMCs. The V call is TRBV20-1, the J call TRBJ2-7; TRBD1 aligns across 10 bases. The receptor's source is a human donor with multiple sclerosis. The CDR3 spells CSARGGQGAYEQYF. CDR3 nucleotide sequence: TGCAGTGCTAGAGGTGGACAGGGGGCCTACGAGCAGTACTTC.